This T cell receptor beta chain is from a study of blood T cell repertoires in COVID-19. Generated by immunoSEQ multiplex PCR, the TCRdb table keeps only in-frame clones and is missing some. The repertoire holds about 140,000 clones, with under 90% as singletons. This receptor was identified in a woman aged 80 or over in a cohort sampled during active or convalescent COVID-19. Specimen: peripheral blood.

DNA for the CDR3: TGCGCCAGCAGCATGTGGGGACTACAAGAGACCCAGTACTTC. Translated: CASSMWGLQETQYF. The genes are TRBV5-1 and TRBJ2-5, with 7 bases identical to TRBD2. V trimming: 4 bases; J trimming: 2 bases; junction bases outside the gene matches: 5. CDR3 length equals 14 residues. Germline values: CDR1 SGHRS, CDR2 YFSETQ.